The 17 T cell receptor beta chains presented below share a single source sample, sequenced in a study of early T cells in non-severe SARS-CoV-2 infection. TCRdb fed the 5' RACE reads into MiXCR, producing one record per CDR3 protein. The table shows approximately 76,000 distinct CDR3 sequences, with approximately 10% occurring only once. The specimen was whole blood. These TCRs come from an adult who was a healthcare worker with PCR-confirmed SARS-CoV-2 infection or an uninfected control (not recorded which).

This clonotype occurred many times. The V and J genes are TRBV6-1 and TRBJ2-1; D is undetermined. Looked up from germline, CDR1 is MNHNS and CDR2 is SASEGT. The CDR3 runs to 14 residues. V gave up 11 bases and J gave up 4 bases, with 18 bases separating them. As DNA, the CDR3 is TGTGCCGCCGGGCTTATAAGGGCATACAATGAGCAGTTCTTC. The encoded protein is CAAGLIRAYNEQFF.

The V gene is TRBV20-1, the J gene TRBJ2-7; D possibly corresponds to TRBD1 (6 bases). The germline CDR1 and CDR2 sequences are DFQATT and SNEGSKA (reference sequence). Trimming stripped 3 bases from V and 2 bases from J, with 14 bases between. CDR3 length equals 14 residues. CDR3 amino acids: CSASLRGDPYEQYF. In nucleotides, the CDR3 is TGCAGTGCTAGTCTCAGGGGAGATCCCTACGAGCAGTACTTC.

This clonotype appeared a few times. The chain recombines TRBV5-1 with TRBJ2-7; 7 bases line up with TRBD2. Per germline, CDR1 SGHRS and CDR2 YFSETQ. J was trimmed by 5 bases and V by 3 bases; bases with no gene match: 8. The CDR3 consists of 14 residues. The CDR3 nucleotides read TGCGCCAGCAGCTGGGGGACGGGAGGAGACGAGCAGTACTTC. Translated: CASSWGTGGDEQYF.

This clonotype was seen a few times. The chain has TRBV7-7 and TRBJ2-5, with 10 nucleotides matching TRBD1. The CDR3 totals 16 residues. The trim removed 4 bases at V and 2 bases at J, leaving 7 bases unmatched. Per germline, CDR1 SSHAT and CDR2 FNYEAQ (reference sequence). The CDR3 loop is CASSSKGTGAQETQYF. In DNA, the CDR3 is TGTGCCAGCAGCTCCAAAGGGACAGGGGCACAAGAGACCCAGTACTTC.

This clonotype came up many times. The rearrangement joins TRBV14 to TRBJ2-7; unclear D gene. Germline V CDR1 and CDR2: SGHDN, FVKESK. V was trimmed by 5 bases and J by 0 bases, leaving 23 bases between them. This CDR3 region has 18 residues. The CDR3 spells CASSKTRTLIAFSYEQYF. The CDR3 nucleotides read TGTGCCAGCAGCAAGACACGGACCCTGATTGCTTTCTCCTACGAGCAGTACTTC.

The genes are TRBV12-3 or TRBV12-4 and TRBJ1-4; weak D call: TRBD1 (5 bases). The CDR3 has 12 residues. Trimming took 6 bases from V and 8 from J, leaving 10 bases between them. In DNA form, the CDR3 reads TGTGCCAGCAGGAAAGGGGCGGAAAAACTGTTTTTT. This codes for CASRKGAEKLFF.

This clonotype was detected ten times or more. V gene TRBV10-1 combines with J gene TRBJ2-7, with 8 positions matching TRBD2. V lost 5 bases, J lost 2 bases, and 2 bases stayed unmatched. CDR1 WNHNN and CDR2 SYGVQD come from the germline V gene (reference sequence). This CDR3 is 13 amino acids long. The CDR3 DNA reads as TGCGCCAGCAGTAGCGGGAGTACCTACGAGCAGTACTTC. This encodes CASSSGSTYEQYF.

V usage is TRBV6-1 and J usage is TRBJ1-4, with D possibly TRBD1 on 6 matching bases. Trimming removed 6 bases at V and 2 bases at J, with 10 bases between. There are 14 residues in the CDR3. Germline values: CDR1 MNHNS, CDR2 SASEGT. The DNA for the CDR3 is TGTGCCAGCAGCACAGGGTCCACTAATGAAAAACTGTTTTTT. As protein: CASSTGSTNEKLFF.

This clonotype was seen at least ten times. This chain connects TRBV20-1 to TRBJ2-1; the D gene is possibly TRBD1 (6 bases). The CDR3 totals 14 residues. Between the trimmed V and J ends, which lost 6 bases and 1 base, there was a span of 13 bases. The V gene's germline CDR1 is DFQATT and CDR2 SNEGSKA (reference sequence). Here the CDR3 DNA reads TGCAGTGCAGAGAACAGGGCATCCTACAATGAGCAGTTCTTC. Its translation is CSAENRASYNEQFF.

This clonotype was detected only a few times. The CDR3 loop reads CAWTGLNSDTQYF. The CDR3 DNA follows: TGTGCCTGGACAGGGCTTAACTCAGATACGCAGTATTTT. The chain couples TRBV30 to TRBJ2-3, with D tentatively TRBD1 (5 bases). V lost 4 bases to trimming and J lost 4 bases, with 12 bases between them. The length of the CDR3 is 13 residues. CDR1 and CDR2 from the germline V gene are GTSNPN and SVGIG (reference sequence).

This clonotype was detected ten times or more. CDR3 nucleotides: TGTGCCAGCAGCCTGCCGGGACTAGCGGGGGGGCATGGAGATACGCAGTATTTT. Protein sequence: CASSLPGLAGGHGDTQYF. The V call is TRBV3-1, the J call TRBJ2-3, with 16 bases matching TRBD2. Per the germline V gene, CDR1 is LGHDT and CDR2 is YNNKEL (reference sequence). The CDR3 is 18 residues long. The J segment lost 5 bases and the V segment lost 4 bases, leaving 9 bases of the junction unmatched.

This clonotype has only a few counts. The chain links TRBV12-3 or TRBV12-4 to TRBJ2-1; D ambiguous. There are 14 residues in the CDR3. The V and J ends lost 1 base and 4 bases respectively, with 8 bases between them. The CDR3 is CASSLGGRYNEQFF. CDR3 nucleotide sequence: TGTGCCAGCAGTTTAGGCGGACGGTACAATGAGCAGTTCTTC.

This clonotype was seen many times. The chain couples TRBV29-1 to TRBJ2-2; D might be TRBD1 (6 bases). V was trimmed by 4 bases and J by 6 bases, leaving 9 bases between them. Germline lookup yields CDR1 SQVTM and CDR2 ANQGSEA. The CDR3 is 12 amino acids. As DNA, the CDR3 is TGCAGCGTTGGGAGACAGGCCGGGGAGCTGTTTTTT. The encoded protein is CSVGRQAGELFF.

The chain links TRBV9 to TRBJ2-1; D possibly corresponds to TRBD2 (6 bases). Per the germline V gene, CDR1 is SGDLS and CDR2 is YYNGEE. CDR3 size: 15 residues. Trimming left V 3 bases short and J 5 bases short, with 15 bases between. The CDR3 DNA reads TGTGCCAGCAGCGCGGAGGGACCCGGGGACAATGAGCAGTTCTTC. Its translation is CASSAEGPGDNEQFF.

This rearrangement joins TRBV9 to TRBJ2-3, with a tentative D call TRBD1 (6 bases). V lost 3 bases, J lost 9 bases, and 17 bases lay in between. This CDR3 region has 14 residues. The germline V gene encodes CDR1 SGDLS and CDR2 YYNGEE. The CDR3 bases are TGTGCCAGCAGCGCCAGCTCCCTCGGACAGACGCAGTATTTT. Amino acid sequence: CASSASSLGQTQYF.

This clonotype came up many times. V usage is TRBV12-3 or TRBV12-4 and J usage is TRBJ2-5; D call uncertain. The CDR3 covers 13 residues. Trimming removed 6 bases at V and 5 bases at J, with 13 bases between. This CDR3 is CASRFSGSETQYF. The DNA for the CDR3 is TGTGCCAGCAGGTTCTCGGGTTCGGAGACCCAGTACTTC.

This clonotype has a count of ten or more. This chain connects TRBV30 to TRBJ2-3, with no clear D. The V gene lost 2 bases and the J gene lost 0 bases, with 6 bases spanning the gap. CDR1 is GTSNPN, CDR2 SVGIG, per germline (reference sequence). This CDR3 contains 13 residues. Here the CDR3 DNA reads TGTGCCTGGAGTACCGGGAGCACAGATACGCAGTATTTT. It specifies CAWSTGSTDTQYF.